A single sample gave rise to the 24 T cell receptor beta chains below, sequenced in a study of blood T cell repertoires in COVID-19. TCRdb's table, derived via immunoSEQ multiplex PCR, lists solely in-frame clones and lacks some. This table has about 280,000 clones, 70% to 90% appearing once. Material: PBMCs or T cells enriched from blood (not recorded which). Receptors originate from a woman in her 40s who had recovered from COVID-19.

This chain links TRBV30 with TRBJ1-4; D call uncertain. The V end lost 5 bases, the J end lost 5 bases, and 18 bases lay between the germline ends. Germline V gives CDR1 GTSNPN, CDR2 SVGIG (reference sequence). This CDR3 comprises 15 residues. CDR3 in DNA: TGTGCCTGGTCACAACGAATTATTCCGAATGAAAAACTGTTTTTT. It yields the protein CAWSQRIIPNEKLFF.

This clone turned up a few times. J is TRBJ2-1 and V is TRBV2, with a possible D match to TRBD2 (6 bases). Trimming took 4 bases from V and 15 from J, leaving 16 bases between them. The CDR3 extends over 12 amino acids. Per germline, CDR1 SNHLY and CDR2 FYNNEI. This CDR3 reads CASSGDSGPGFF. CDR3 bases: TGTGCCAGCAGTGGGGATAGCGGTCCGGGGTTCTTC.

The chain couples TRBV27 to TRBJ2-1, with a tentative D call TRBD2 (6 bases). Trimming took 7 bases from V and 1 from J, leaving 26 bases between them. This CDR3 is built from 19 residues. In germline, CDR1 is MNHEY, CDR2 SMNVEV (reference sequence). The CDR3 bases are TGTGCCAGCACCCCGTCACGAATGGGGCGGGAAAGTTCCTACAATGAGCAGTTCTTC. It encodes CASTPSRMGRESSYNEQFF.

This chain joins TRBV9 and TRBJ2-1; 10 nucleotides align to TRBD2. This CDR3 is built from 14 residues. V dropped 3 bases and J dropped 7; count of bases not matched to a gene: 4. Germline CDR1 SGDLS, CDR2 YYNGEE. For the CDR3, the DNA is TGTGCCAGCAGCGCAGCGGGAGGGCGGAATGAGCAGTTCTTC. Its translation: CASSAAGGRNEQFF.

This clone appeared a single time. The V and J genes are TRBV24-1 and TRBJ2-3, with 11 nucleotides matching TRBD2. Germline V lookup: CDR1 KGHDR, CDR2 SFDVKD. The ends lost 3 bases at V and 4 bases at J; junction bases unmatched: 11. The CDR3 runs to 18 residues. DNA of the CDR3: TGTGCCACCAGTGATCCCGGGACTAGCGGAGGGGAGTCAGATACGCAGTATTTT. Encoded protein: CATSDPGTSGGESDTQYF.

The CDR3 reads CATSDPPGTRRHRSTGELFF. Here the CDR3 DNA reads TGTGCCACCAGTGACCCGCCCGGGACTAGACGCCATAGGAGCACCGGGGAGCTGTTTTTT. The chain has TRBV24-1 and TRBJ2-2; 8 bases align to TRBD2. V was pared by 4 bases and J by 4 bases, with 19 bases of the junction left unmatched. The CDR3 consists of 20 residues. Germline V lookup: CDR1 KGHDR, CDR2 SFDVKD.

This chain connects TRBV19 to TRBJ2-4; TRBD2 is a possible D gene (5 bases). Germline V gene sequence: CDR1 LNHDA, CDR2 SQIVND (reference sequence). The germline V and J ends were trimmed by 8 bases and 5 bases, with 13 bases remaining between them. The CDR3 covers 13 residues. The CDR3 sequence is CASGGFRENIQYF. CDR3 nucleotides: TGTGCCAGTGGCGGGTTTCGGGAAAACATTCAGTACTTC.

The chain employs TRBV11-3 and TRBJ2-3; D perhaps matches TRBD2 (5 bases). This CDR3 region has 17 residues. Trimming cost V 1 base and J 1 base, with 15 bases left between them. Germline V gene sequence: CDR1 SGHNT, CDR2 YENEEA. The CDR3 DNA reads TGTGCCAGCAGCTTAGGAGGCGGAGGCGCGGGCACAGATACGCAGTATTTT. This codes for CASSLGGGGAGTDTQYF.

The chain has TRBV7-3 and TRBJ2-1, with 9 bases aligning to TRBD2. Per the germline V gene, CDR1 is SGHTA and CDR2 is FQGTGA. The CDR3 spans 15 residues. Trimming at V came to 0 bases and at J to 9 bases, leaving 6 bases not matched to a gene. The CDR3 DNA follows: TGTGCCAGCAGCTTAACAGGAAGTAGCGGGGGTGAGCAGTTCTTC. Protein product: CASSLTGSSGGEQFF.

This clone was recorded only once. The chain recombines TRBV11-2 with TRBJ1-4; D is possibly TRBD1 (5 bases). The CDR3 totals 14 residues. V lost 0 bases and J lost 7, with 9 bases in between. Germline V lookup: CDR1 SGHAT, CDR2 FQNNGV. The CDR3 DNA is TGTGCCAGCAGCTTAGACAGGGCCCGTGAAAAACTGTTTTTT. Protein: CASSLDRAREKLFF.

J is TRBJ2-3 and V is TRBV6-5; the D is unclear. CDR1 and CDR2 (germline): MNHEY, SVGAGI. The CDR3 totals 13 residues. Trimming removed 2 bases at V and 3 bases at J, with 6 bases between. The CDR3 region has the DNA TGTGCCAGCAGTTACGCAGGTACAGATACGCAGTATTTT. It translates to CASSYAGTDTQYF.

The chain combines TRBV28 with TRBJ2-7; TRBD2 matches at 13 bases. V gave up 5 bases and J gave up 4 bases; unmatched junction bases: 5. CDR1 is MDHEN, CDR2 SYDVKM, per germline. The CDR3 has 15 residues. CDR3 in DNA: TGTGCCAGCAGTGAACTAGCGGGAGGGGTTTACGAGCAGTACTTC. Translation: CASSELAGGVYEQYF.

The chain couples TRBV2 to TRBJ2-2; 11 nucleotides match TRBD2. Trimming removed 7 bases from V and 4 bases from J; junction bases left unmatched: 14. The V gene's germline CDR1 is SNHLY and CDR2 FYNNEI. CDR3 size: 18 residues. The CDR3 nucleotides are TGTGCCAGCACCCTAAGGGCTAGCGGGAGGTTGGGCACCGGGGAGCTGTTTTTT. Translation gives CASTLRASGRLGTGELFF.

V and J are TRBV18 and TRBJ1-3, with D possibly TRBD1 on 6 matching bases. Germline V lookup: CDR1 KGHSH, CDR2 LQKENI. Trimming pared 4 bases from V and 6 bases from J, leaving 16 bases between. CDR3 size: 15 residues. As DNA, the CDR3 is TGTGCCAGCTCACGGTCAGGACAGCTCGAAAACACCATATATTTT. This translates into CASSRSGQLENTIYF. Full variable domain (outside the CDR3, taken from reference TRBV18 and TRBJ1-3): NAGVMQNPRHLVRRRGQEARLRCSPMKGHSHVYWYRQLPEEGLKFMVYLQKENIIDESGMPKERFSAEFPKEGPSILRIQQVVRGDSAAYFCASSRSGQLENTIYFGEGSWLTVV.

The V gene is TRBV19, the J gene TRBJ2-3; 8 nucleotides line up with TRBD1. The CDR3 extends over 17 amino acids. With 7 bases clipped from V and 5 bases from J, the junction kept 17 bases outside the gene matches. The germline V gene has CDR1 LNHDA and CDR2 SQIVND (reference sequence). The CDR3 region is CASTPTVGQGAVDTQYF. CDR3 bases: TGTGCCAGTACCCCAACCGTGGGCCAGGGGGCTGTAGATACGCAGTATTTT.

This rearrangement joins TRBV3-1 (or the pseudogene TRBV3-2) to TRBJ2-1; the match to TRBD2 covers 7 bases. V was pared by 0 bases and J by 8 bases, with 7 bases of the junction left unmatched. In germline, CDR1 is LGHDT, CDR2 YNNKEL (reference sequence). The CDR3 consists of 15 residues. The CDR3 loop is CASSQDVVAGDEQFF. DNA for the CDR3: TGTGCCAGCAGCCAAGATGTCGTCGCGGGAGATGAGCAGTTCTTC.

The chain recombines TRBV7-2 with TRBJ2-1; TRBD1 aligns across 7 bases. This CDR3 is 16 amino acids long. J lost 0 bases, V lost 6 bases, and 8 bases had no gene match. Germline assignment: CDR1 SGHTA and CDR2 FQGNSA. The CDR3 DNA follows: TGTGCCAGCAGTCATACAGGGGCCGTCTCCTACAATGAGCAGTTCTTC. It encodes CASSHTGAVSYNEQFF.

This sequence joins TRBV5-5 and TRBJ2-6, with 7 bases that match TRBD1. Per the germline V gene, CDR1 is SGHKS and CDR2 is YYEKEE (reference sequence). After removal of 3 bases from V and 3 bases from J, the junction contained 6 bases not matched to a gene. The CDR3 is 16 residues long. This CDR3 is CASSSQTGFGANVLTF. In nucleotides, the CDR3 is TGTGCCAGCAGCTCCCAGACAGGGTTTGGGGCCAACGTCCTGACTTTC.

CDR3 in DNA: TGTGCCAGCATCCGGGACAGGGGGAATTCACCCCTCCACTTT. It yields the protein CASIRDRGNSPLHF. This chain uses TRBV6-5 with TRBJ1-6, with 11 bases identical to TRBD1. CDR3 size: 14 residues. Germline V CDR1 and CDR2: MNHEY, SVGAGI. J was trimmed by 7 bases and V by 7 bases; bases with no gene match: 3.

This clone was recorded once. The DNA of the CDR3 is TGTGCCAGCAGCCGAGACAGGGTCTCTGGAAACACCATATATTTT. Amino acid sequence: CASSRDRVSGNTIYF. The chain employs TRBV11-2 and TRBJ1-3; 7 bases match TRBD1. This CDR3 has 15 residues. The ends lost 5 bases at V and 0 bases at J; junction bases unmatched: 4. Germline CDR1 reads SGHAT; CDR2 reads FQNNGV.

The chain links TRBV9 to TRBJ1-6; no firm D call. This CDR3 is built from 16 residues. Trimming stripped 3 bases from V and 5 bases from J, with 15 bases between. Germline V gene lookup returns CDR1 SGDLS and CDR2 YYNGEE. The CDR3 loop reads CASSATPRADNSPLHF. Written as DNA, the CDR3 is TGTGCCAGCAGCGCCACTCCACGCGCTGATAATTCACCCCTCCACTTT.

The chain couples TRBV7-2 to TRBJ1-1; D uncertain. Trimming cost V 1 base and J 7 bases, with 10 bases left between them. This CDR3 has 13 amino acids. Germline V lookup: CDR1 SGHTA, CDR2 FQGNSA. The CDR3 sequence is CASSLGASGEAFF. CDR3 DNA: TGTGCCAGCAGCTTAGGCGCCTCGGGTGAAGCTTTCTTT. The whole variable domain, filled in from reference TRBV7-2 and TRBJ1-1, reads GAGVSQSPSNKVTEKGKDVELRCDPISGHTALYWYRQSLGQGLEFLIYFQGNSAPDKSGLPSDRFSAERTGGSVSTLTIQRTQQEDSAVYLCASSLGASGEAFFGQGTRLTVV.

On this clone: A junction boundary mismatches the germline segment, possibly from a read error. The gene calls are TRBV7-7 and TRBJ2-3; tentatively, D is TRBD1 (6 bases). The germline V gene encodes CDR1 SSHAT and CDR2 FNYEAQ (reference sequence). The CDR3 loop spans 15 amino acids. CDR3: CASSPRPGHTDTQYF. In nucleotides, the CDR3 is TGTGCTAGCAGTCCTCGACCGGGACACACAGATACGCAGTATTTT.

The chain has TRBV2 and TRBJ2-7, with D possibly TRBD2 on 6 matching bases. The CDR3 has 13 residues. V lost 7 bases, J lost 3 bases, and 13 bases lay in between. Germline V gene sequence: CDR1 SNHLY, CDR2 FYNNEI. CDR3 sequence: CASNTGDGYEQYF. CDR3 DNA: TGTGCCAGCAATACGGGAGACGGCTACGAGCAGTACTTC. Combining the CDR3 with reference TRBV2 and TRBJ2-7 gives the whole variable domain EPEVTQTPSHQVTQMGQEVILRCVPISNHLYFYWYRQILGQKVEFLVSFYNNEISEKSEIFDDQFSVERPDGSNFTLKIRSTKLEDSAMYFCASNTGDGYEQYFGPGTRLTVT.